Included here is one T cell receptor beta chain sequence, with context. The antigen remains unidentified. Relative to the germline gene, one junction end is altered; a read error may explain this. Graves' hyperthyroidism is called stable when ophthalmopathy does not progress within 18 months. Diagnoses used clinical symptoms, serum thyroxine and TRAb, thyroid ultrasound and orbital computed tomography. Germline CDR1 is SEHNR and CDR2 is FQNEAQ (reference sequence). This CDR3 contains 12 residues. This sample was taken from a study of T cells in Graves' hyperthyroidism and ophthalmopathy. Notes on the study in general: Most expanded thyroid clonotypes above 0.001 also appeared in blood.

RNA transcripts yielded amplified TCR beta CDR3 regions. First-round RT-PCR of the TCR CDR3 relied on the HTBI primer set. TCRdb re-derived calls from the multiplex PCR reads in MiXCR, one entry per CDR3 protein. The sample consists of around 300,000 distinct CDR3 sequences, approximately 14% of them appearing once. The receptor's source is a woman aged 40-49 years with Graves' hyperthyroidism. The sequencing sample was made of blood. The chain links TRBV7-9 to TRBJ2-6, with TRBD1 identical over 7 bases. In DNA, the CDR3 is TGTGCCAGCAGCCAAGGGGTGACAGGGCCTGACTTC. Its protein is CASSQGVTGPDF.